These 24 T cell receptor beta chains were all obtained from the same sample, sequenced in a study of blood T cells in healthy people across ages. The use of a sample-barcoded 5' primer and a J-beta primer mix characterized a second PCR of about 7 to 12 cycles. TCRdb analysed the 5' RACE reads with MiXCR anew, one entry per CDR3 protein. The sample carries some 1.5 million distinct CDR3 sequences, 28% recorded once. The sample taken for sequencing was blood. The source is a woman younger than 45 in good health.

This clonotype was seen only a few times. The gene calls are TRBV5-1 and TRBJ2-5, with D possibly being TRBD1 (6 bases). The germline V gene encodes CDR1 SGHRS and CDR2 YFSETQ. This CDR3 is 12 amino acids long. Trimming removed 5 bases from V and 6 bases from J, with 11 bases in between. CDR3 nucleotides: TGCGCCAGCAGGGACAGTTTAAAGACCCAGTACTTC. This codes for CASRDSLKTQYF.

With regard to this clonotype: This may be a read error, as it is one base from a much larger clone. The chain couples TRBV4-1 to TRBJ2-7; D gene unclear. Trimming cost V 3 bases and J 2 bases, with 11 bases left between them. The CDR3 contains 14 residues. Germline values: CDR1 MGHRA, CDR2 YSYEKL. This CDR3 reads CASSHTSSPYEQYF. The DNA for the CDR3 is TGCGCCAGCAGCCATACGAGCAGCCCCTACGAGCAGTACTTC.

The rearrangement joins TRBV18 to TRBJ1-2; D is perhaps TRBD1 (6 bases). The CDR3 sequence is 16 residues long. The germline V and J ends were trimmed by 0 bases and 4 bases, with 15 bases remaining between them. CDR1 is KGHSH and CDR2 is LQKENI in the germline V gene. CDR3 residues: CASSPPGGNLLYGYTF. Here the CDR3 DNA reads TGTGCCAGCTCACCACCGGGGGGCAACCTACTCTATGGCTACACCTTC.

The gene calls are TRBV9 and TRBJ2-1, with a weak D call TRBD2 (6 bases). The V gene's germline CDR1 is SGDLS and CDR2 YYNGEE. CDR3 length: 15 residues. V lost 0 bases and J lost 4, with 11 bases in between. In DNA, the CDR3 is TGTGCCAGCAGCGTAGACCGCGGGGAGTACAATGAGCAGTTCTTC. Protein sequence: CASSVDRGEYNEQFF. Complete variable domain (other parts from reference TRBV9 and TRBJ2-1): DSGVTQTPKHLITATGQRVTLRCSPRSGDLSVYWYQQSLDQGLQFLIQYYNGEERAKGNILERFSAQQFPDLHSELNLSSLELGDSALYFCASSVDRGEYNEQFFGPGTRLTVL.

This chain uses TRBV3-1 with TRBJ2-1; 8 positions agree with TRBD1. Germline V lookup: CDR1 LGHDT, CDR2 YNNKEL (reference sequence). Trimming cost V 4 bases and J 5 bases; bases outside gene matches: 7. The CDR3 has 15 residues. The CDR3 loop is CASSLRTGYHNEQFF. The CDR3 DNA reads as TGTGCCAGCAGCCTTCGGACAGGGTACCACAATGAGCAGTTCTTC.

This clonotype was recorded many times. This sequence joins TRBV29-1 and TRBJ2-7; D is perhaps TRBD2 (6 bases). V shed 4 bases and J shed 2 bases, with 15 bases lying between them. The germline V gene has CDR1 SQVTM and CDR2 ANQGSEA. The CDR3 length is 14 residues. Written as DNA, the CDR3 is TGCAGCGTTGGGCCCCTGGGCGGGACCTACGAGCAGTACTTC. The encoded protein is CSVGPLGGTYEQYF.

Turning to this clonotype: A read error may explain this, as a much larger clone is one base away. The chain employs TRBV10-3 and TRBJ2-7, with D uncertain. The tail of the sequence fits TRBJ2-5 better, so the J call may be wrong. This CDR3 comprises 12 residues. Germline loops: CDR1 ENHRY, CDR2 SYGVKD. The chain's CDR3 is CAISEDGETQYF. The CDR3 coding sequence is TGTGCCATCAGTGAGGACGGGGAGACCCAGTACTTC.

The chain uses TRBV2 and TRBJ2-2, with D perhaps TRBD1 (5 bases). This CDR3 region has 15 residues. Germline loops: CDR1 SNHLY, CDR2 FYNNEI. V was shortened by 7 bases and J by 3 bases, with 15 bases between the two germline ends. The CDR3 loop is CASKWAAGYTGELFF. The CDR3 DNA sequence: TGTGCCAGCAAGTGGGCAGCAGGGTACACCGGGGAGCTGTTTTTT. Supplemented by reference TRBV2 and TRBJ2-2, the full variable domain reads EPEVTQTPSHQVTQMGQEVILRCVPISNHLYFYWYRQILGQKVEFLVSFYNNEISEKSEIFDDQFSVERPDGSNFTLKIRSTKLEDSAMYFCASKWAAGYTGELFFGEGSRLTVL.

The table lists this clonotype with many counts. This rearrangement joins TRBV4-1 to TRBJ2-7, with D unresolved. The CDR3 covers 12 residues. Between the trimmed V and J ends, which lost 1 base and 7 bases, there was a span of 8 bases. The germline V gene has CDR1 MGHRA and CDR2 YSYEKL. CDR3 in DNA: TGCGCCAGCAGCCAAGCGTCTGGGGAGCAGTACTTC. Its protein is CASSQASGEQYF.

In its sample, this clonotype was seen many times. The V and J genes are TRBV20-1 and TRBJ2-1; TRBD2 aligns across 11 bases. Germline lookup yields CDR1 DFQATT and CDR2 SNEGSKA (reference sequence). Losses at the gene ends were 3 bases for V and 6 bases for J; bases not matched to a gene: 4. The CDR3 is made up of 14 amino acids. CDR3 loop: CSARGLAETNEQFF. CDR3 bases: TGCAGTGCTAGGGGACTAGCGGAGACCAATGAGCAGTTCTTC.

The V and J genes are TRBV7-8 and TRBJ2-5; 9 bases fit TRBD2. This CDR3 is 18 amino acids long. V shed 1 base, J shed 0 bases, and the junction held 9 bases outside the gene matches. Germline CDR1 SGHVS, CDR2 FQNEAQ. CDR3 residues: CASSLVGAGGRYQETQYF. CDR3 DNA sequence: TGTGCCAGCAGCTTAGTCGGGGCGGGAGGGCGTTACCAAGAGACCCAGTACTTC.

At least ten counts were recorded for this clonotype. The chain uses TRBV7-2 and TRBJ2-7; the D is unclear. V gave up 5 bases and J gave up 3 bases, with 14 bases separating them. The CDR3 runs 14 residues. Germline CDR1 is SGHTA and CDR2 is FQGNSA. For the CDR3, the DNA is TGTGCCAGCAGCGCTGACCTTTACTTCTACGAGCAGTACTTC. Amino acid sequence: CASSADLYFYEQYF.

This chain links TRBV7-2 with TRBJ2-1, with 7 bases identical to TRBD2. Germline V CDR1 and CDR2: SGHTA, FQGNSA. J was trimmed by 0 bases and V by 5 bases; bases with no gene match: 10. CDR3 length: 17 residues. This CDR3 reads CASSVRLAGSSYNEQFF. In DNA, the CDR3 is TGTGCCAGCAGCGTCCGATTAGCGGGCAGCTCCTACAATGAGCAGTTCTTC.

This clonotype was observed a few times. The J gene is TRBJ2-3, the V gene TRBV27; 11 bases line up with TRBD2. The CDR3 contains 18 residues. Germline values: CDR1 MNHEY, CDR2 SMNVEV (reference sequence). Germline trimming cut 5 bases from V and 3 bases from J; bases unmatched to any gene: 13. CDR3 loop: CASSPMGLAERYTDTQYF. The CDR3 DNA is TGTGCCAGCAGTCCCATGGGACTAGCGGAAAGGTATACAGATACGCAGTATTTT.

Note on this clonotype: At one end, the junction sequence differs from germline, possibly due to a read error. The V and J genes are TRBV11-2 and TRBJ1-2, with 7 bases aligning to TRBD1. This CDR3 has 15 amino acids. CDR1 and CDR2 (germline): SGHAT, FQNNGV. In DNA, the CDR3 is TGTGCCGGCAGCTTAGGGGGACAGTCTAACTATGGCTACACCTTC. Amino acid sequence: CAGSLGGQSNYGYTF.

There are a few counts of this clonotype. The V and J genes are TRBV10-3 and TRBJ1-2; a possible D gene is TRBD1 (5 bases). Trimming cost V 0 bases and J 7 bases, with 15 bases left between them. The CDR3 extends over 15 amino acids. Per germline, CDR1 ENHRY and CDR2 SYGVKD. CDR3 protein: CAISESMAGLSGYTF. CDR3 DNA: TGTGCCATCAGTGAGTCGATGGCAGGGCTAAGTGGCTACACCTTC.

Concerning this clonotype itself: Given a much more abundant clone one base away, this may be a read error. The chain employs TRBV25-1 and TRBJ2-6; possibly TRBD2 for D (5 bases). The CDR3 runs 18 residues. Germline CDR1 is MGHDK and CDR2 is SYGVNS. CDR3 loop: CVSSGSRSRDPGANVLTF. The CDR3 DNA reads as TGTGTCAGCAGTGGTTCTAGGTCGAGGGATCCTGGGGCCAACGTCCTGACTTTC.

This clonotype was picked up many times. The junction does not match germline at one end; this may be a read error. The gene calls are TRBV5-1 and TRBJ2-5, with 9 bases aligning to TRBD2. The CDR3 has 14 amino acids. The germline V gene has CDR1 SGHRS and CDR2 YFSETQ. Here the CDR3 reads CASSFSGGGETQYF. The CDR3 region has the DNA TGTGCCAGCAGTTTTAGCGGGGGCGGGGAGACCCAGTACTTC.

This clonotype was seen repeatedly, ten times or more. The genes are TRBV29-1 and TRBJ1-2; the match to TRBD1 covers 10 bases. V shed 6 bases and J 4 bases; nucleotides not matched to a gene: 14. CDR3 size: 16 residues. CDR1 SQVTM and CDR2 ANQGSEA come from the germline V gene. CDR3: CSVIPGQGRRIYGYTF. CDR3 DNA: TGCAGCGTCATACCGGGACAGGGGAGGCGTATCTATGGCTACACCTTC. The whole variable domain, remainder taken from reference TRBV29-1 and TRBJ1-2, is SAVISQKPSRDICQRGTSLTIQCQVDSQVTMMFWYRQQPGQSLTLIATANQGSEATYESGFVIDKFPISRPNLTFSTLTVSNMSPEDSSIYLCSVIPGQGRRIYGYTFGSGTRLTVV.

CDR3 sequence reads: CASSWGLDTDTQYF. Written as DNA, the CDR3 is TGCGCCAGCAGTTGGGGACTAGACACAGATACGCAGTATTTT. The V call is TRBV5-1, the J call TRBJ2-3; 8 nucleotides line up with TRBD2. The CDR3 has 14 amino acids. Germline CDR1 and CDR2: SGHRS and YFSETQ. J lost 2 bases, V lost 5 bases, and 4 bases had no gene match.

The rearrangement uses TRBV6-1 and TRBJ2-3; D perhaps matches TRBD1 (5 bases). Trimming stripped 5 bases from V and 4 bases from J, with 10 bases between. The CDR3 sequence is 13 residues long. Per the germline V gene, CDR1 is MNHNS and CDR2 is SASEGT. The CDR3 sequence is CASSNQGPDTQYF. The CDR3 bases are TGTGCCAGCAGTAACCAGGGTCCAGATACGCAGTATTTT.

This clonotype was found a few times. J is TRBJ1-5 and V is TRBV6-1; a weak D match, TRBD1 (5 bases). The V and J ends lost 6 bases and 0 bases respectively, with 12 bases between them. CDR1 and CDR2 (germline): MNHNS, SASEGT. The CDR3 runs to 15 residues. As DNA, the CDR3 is TGTGCCAGCAGAGGGGACGGCTATAGCAATCAGCCCCAGCATTTT. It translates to CASRGDGYSNQPQHF.

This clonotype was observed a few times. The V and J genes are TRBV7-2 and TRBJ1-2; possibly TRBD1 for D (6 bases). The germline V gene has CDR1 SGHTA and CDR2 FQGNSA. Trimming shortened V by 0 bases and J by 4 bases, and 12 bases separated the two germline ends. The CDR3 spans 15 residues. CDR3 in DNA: TGTGCCAGCAGCTTAGCGGACAGTTTAGGCTATGGCTACACCTTC. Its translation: CASSLADSLGYGYTF.

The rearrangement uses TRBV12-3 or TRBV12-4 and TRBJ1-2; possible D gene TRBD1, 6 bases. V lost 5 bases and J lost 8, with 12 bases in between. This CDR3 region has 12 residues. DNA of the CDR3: TGTGCCAGCAGTGGCGGGGGCGAGGGCTACACCTTC. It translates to CASSGGGEGYTF.